These T cell receptor beta chains were read from a single sample in a study of cytomegalovirus exposure and HLA in healthy donors. Data came from immunoSEQ multiplex PCR; TCRdb stores just in-frame clones and leaves some out. Of some 170,000 clones in the sample, 72% were seen once. Sample: PBMCs. The receptors were gathered from a human donor in good health. Each CDR3 is given with its conserved first and last residue. The D gene is left open where the match is weak. For some rows the clone size is stated as once, few or many, or as a class when expanded; others skip it.

V	J	size	D	DNA	CDR3
TRBV5-1	TRBJ2-7	.	.	TGCGCCAGCAGCTTAGACAGGTTAATAACCGAGCAGTACTTC	CASSLDRLITEQYF
TRBV2	TRBJ1-3	.	TRBD1	TGTGCCAGCATAAACGACAGGGTTGGGGGAAACACCATATATTTT	CASINDRVGGNTIYF
TRBV5-4	TRBJ2-1	few	.	TGTGCCAGCAACCGACTAGGCAATGAGCAGTTCTTC	CASNRLGNEQFF
TRBV5-1	TRBJ2-2	.	TRBD1	TGCGCCAGCAGGGGGACAGGGGGCACCGGGGAGCTGTTTTTT	CASRGTGGTGELFF
TRBV6-5	TRBJ1-1	.	TRBD1	TGTGCCAGCAGTATCGACAGGGACACTGAAGCTTTCTTT	CASSIDRDTEAFF
TRBV9	TRBJ2-1	few	TRBD2	TGTGCCAGCAGCGTAGGTCTAGCGGGGGGTTACAATGAGCAGTTCTTC	CASSVGLAGGYNEQFF
TRBV15	TRBJ2-7	.	TRBD2	TGTGCCACCAGCAGACGCCCGGGACTAGCCTCCTACGAGCAGTACTTC	CATSRRPGLASYEQYF
TRBV27	TRBJ2-1	.	.	TGTGCCAGCAGTTTAGGAGGGAGCTCCTACAATGAGCAGTTCTTC	CASSLGGSSYNEQFF
TRBV9	TRBJ1-3	.	.	TGTGCCAGCAGCGTAAACCCGACAAACTCTGGAAACACCATATATTTT	CASSVNPTNSGNTIYF
TRBV6-5	TRBJ2-7	once	TRBD2	TGTGCCAGCAGTTACGGTTCTGGGACTAGCGGAGTCGGGCAGTACTTC	CASSYGSGTSGVGQYF
TRBV10-2	TRBJ1-3	.	.	TGCGCCAGCGGGAAGGGGCGCTCTGGAAACACCATATATTTT	CASGKGRSGNTIYF
TRBV5-1	TRBJ2-7	few	.	TGCGCCAGCTGCCCTACCCCGACAGACTACGAGCAGTACTTC	CASCPTPTDYEQYF
TRBV29-1	TRBJ2-3	.	.	TGCAGCGGGTCCCTCTCGGTCCCCCTCTATACGCAGTATTTT	CSGSLSVPLYTQYF
TRBV6-4	TRBJ2-7	.	TRBD2	TGTGCCAGCAGTGAGGCGGGCGGGGGAGCCTACGAGCAGTACTTC	CASSEAGGGAYEQYF
TRBV12-2	TRBJ2-7	.	.	TGTGCAAGTCGCTACCCCGGGGGGGAGTCAACCTACGAGCAGTACTTC	CASRYPGGESTYEQYF
TRBV7-3	TRBJ2-1	.	TRBD2	TGTGCCAGCAGCTCGGGACTAGCAGTCGATGAGCAGTTCTTC	CASSSGLAVDEQFF
TRBV5-1	TRBJ2-7	.	.	TGCGCCAGCGGATTATCACAGGGCTACGAGCAGTACTTC	CASGLSQGYEQYF
TRBV6-5	TRBJ2-1	once	.	TGTGCCAGCAGTTACACGCAGGGGCGATACAATGAGCAGTTCTTC	CASSYTQGRYNEQFF
TRBV6-6	TRBJ2-7	.	TRBD1	TGTGCCAGCAGTTACTCGAGTAGGACAGGTCTTTACGAGCAGTACTTC	CASSYSSRTGLYEQYF
TRBV10-3	TRBJ2-3	.	.	TGTGCCATCAGTGATACAAATACGCAGTATTTT	CAISDTNTQYF
TRBV7-7	TRBJ2-3	.	TRBD1	TGTGCTAGCAGTCAAGGACAGGCCCGCACAGATACGCAGTATTTT	CASSQGQARTDTQYF
TRBV30	TRBJ1-2	.	TRBD1	TGTGCCTGGAGTGACGGGACAGATTATGGCTACACCTTC	CAWSDGTDYGYTF
TRBV2	TRBJ2-6	.	.	TGTGCCAGCGGCAGCGCCTCTGGGGCCAACGTCCTGACTTTC	CASGSASGANVLTF
TRBV18	TRBJ1-2	.	TRBD1	TGTGCCAGCTCACCCGACAGGGGAAACTATGGCTACACCTTC	CASSPDRGNYGYTF